This T cell receptor (beta chain) was retrieved from a study of cytomegalovirus exposure and HLA in healthy donors. Study-wide points: Later analysis demonstrated an association between a missense DCLRE1C variant and TCR beta V- and J-gene trimming.

60 Vbeta and 13 Jbeta primers were used in PCR. Libraries were prepared by immunoSEQ multiplex PCR; TCRdb keeps only in-frame clonotypes and omits some of them. Of about 140,000 clones listed, 60% to 85% are singletons. The germline V gene encodes CDR1 SGHRS and CDR2 YFSETQ. The junction had 8 bases not matched to a gene; V was cut back by 4 bases and J by 6 bases. The CDR3 sequence is 16 residues long. A remark on this clone: The antigen is undetermined.

This chain links TRBV5-1 with TRBJ2-3; 13 nucleotides align to TRBD2. The TCR sequence derives from a man younger than 30 in good health and CMV-seronegative. The sequenced material came from PBMCs. This chain's CDR3 is CASSHKTSGRTDTQYF. The CDR3 nucleotides are TGCGCCAGCAGCCACAAGACTAGCGGGAGGACGGATACGCAGTATTTT. Drawing the rest from reference TRBV5-1 and TRBJ2-3, the complete variable domain is KAGVTQTPRYLIKTRGQQVTLSCSPISGHRSVSWYQQTPGQGLQFLFEYFSETQRNKGNFPGRFSGRQFSNSRSEMNVSTLELGDSALYLCASSHKTSGRTDTQYFGPGTRLTVL.